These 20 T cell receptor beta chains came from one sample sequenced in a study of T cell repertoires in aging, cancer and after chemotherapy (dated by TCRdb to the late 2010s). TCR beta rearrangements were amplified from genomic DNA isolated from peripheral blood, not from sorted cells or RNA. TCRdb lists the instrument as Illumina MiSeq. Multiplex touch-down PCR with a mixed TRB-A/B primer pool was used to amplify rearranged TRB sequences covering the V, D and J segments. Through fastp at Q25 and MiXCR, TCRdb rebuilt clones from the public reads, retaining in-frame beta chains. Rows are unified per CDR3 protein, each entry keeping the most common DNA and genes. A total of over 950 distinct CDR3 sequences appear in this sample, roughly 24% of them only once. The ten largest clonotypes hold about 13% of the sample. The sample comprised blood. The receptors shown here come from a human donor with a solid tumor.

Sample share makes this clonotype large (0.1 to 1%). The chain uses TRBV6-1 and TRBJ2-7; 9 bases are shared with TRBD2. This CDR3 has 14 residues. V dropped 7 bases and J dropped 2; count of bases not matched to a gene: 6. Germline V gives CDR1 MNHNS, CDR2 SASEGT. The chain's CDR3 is CASKEASGAYEQYF. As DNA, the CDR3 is TGTGCCAGCAAGGAGGCTAGCGGGGCCTACGAGCAGTACTTC.

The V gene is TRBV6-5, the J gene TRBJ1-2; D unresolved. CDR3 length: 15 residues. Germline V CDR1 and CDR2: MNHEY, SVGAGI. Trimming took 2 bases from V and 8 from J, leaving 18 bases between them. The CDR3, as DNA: TGTGCCAGCAGTTACATCCTTGGGCCCATCCGGGGCTACACCTTC. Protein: CASSYILGPIRGYTF.

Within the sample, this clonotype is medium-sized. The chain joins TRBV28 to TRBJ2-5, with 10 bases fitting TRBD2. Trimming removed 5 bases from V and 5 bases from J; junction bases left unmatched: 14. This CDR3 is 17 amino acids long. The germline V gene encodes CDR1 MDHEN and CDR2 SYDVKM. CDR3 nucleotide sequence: TGTGCCAGCAGTAGCAGACTAGCGGGTGGCCTCGGTGAGACCCAGTACTTC. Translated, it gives CASSSRLAGGLGETQYF.

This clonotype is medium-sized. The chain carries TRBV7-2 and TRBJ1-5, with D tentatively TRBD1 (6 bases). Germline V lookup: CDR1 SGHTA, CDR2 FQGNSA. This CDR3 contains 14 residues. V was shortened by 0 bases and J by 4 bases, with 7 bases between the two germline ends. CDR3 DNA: TGTGCCAGCAGCTTAGCGGGGGCAAATCAGCCCCAGCATTTT. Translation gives CASSLAGANQPQHF.

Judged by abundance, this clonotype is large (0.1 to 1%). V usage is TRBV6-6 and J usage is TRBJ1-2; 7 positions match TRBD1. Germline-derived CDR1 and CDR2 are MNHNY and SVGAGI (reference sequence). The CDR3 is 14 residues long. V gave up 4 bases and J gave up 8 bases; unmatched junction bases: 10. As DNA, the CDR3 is TGTGCCAGCAGTTCTGGACAGGTATTACGAGGCTACACCTTC. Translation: CASSSGQVLRGYTF.

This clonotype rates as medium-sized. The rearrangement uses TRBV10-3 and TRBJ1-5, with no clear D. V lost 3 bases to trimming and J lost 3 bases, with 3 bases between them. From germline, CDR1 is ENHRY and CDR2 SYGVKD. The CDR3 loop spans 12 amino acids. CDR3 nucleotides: TGTGCCATCAGTGAAAACAATCAGCCCCAGCATTTT. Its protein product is CAISENNQPQHF.

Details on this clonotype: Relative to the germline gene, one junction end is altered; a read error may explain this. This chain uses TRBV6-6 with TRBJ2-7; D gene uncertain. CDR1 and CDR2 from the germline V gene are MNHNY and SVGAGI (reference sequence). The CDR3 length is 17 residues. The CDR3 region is CASSWSSNVGSSYEKYF. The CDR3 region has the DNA TGTGCTAGCAGTTGGTCCTCCAACGTCGGAAGCTCCTACGAGAAGTACTTC.

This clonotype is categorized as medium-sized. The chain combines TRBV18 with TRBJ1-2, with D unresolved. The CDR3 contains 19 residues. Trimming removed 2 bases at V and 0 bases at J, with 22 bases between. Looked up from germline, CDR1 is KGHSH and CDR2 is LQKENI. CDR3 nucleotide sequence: TGTGCCAGCTCACCAACATCGTCGTTCGGAACAGTAGCTAACTATGGCTACACCTTC. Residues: CASSPTSSFGTVANYGYTF.

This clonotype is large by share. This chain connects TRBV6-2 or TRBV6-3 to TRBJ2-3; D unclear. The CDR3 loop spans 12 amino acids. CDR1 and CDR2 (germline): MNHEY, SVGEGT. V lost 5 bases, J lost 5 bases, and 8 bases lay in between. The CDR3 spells CASSDYGDTQYF. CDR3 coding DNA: TGTGCCAGCAGTGATTATGGAGATACGCAGTATTTT.

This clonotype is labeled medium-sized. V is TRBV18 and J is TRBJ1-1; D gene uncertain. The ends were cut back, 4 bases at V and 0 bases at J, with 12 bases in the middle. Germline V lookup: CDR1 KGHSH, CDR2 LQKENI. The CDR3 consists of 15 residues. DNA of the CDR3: TGTGCCAGCTCACTAAACCGGGCACTGAACACTGAAGCTTTCTTT. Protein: CASSLNRALNTEAFF.

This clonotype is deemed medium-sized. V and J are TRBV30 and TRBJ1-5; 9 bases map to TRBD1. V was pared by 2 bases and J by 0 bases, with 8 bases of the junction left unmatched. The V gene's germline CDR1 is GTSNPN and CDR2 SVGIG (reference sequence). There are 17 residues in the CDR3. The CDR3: CAWSSRQGGNSNQPQHF. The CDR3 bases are TGTGCCTGGAGTTCACGACAGGGGGGAAATAGCAATCAGCCCCAGCATTTT.

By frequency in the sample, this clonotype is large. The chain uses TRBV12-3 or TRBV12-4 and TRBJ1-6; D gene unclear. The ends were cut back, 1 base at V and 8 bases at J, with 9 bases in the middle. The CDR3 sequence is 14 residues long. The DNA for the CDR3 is TGTGCCAGCAGTTTAGGCGTGTACGATTCACCCCTCCACTTT. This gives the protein CASSLGVYDSPLHF.

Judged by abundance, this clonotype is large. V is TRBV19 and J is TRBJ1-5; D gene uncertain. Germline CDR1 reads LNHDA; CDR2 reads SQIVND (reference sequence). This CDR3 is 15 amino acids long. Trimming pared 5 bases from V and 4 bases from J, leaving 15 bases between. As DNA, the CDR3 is TGTGCCAGTAGTGGGCTCGCCCCGGCGAATCAGCCCCAGCATTTT. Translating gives CASSGLAPANQPQHF.

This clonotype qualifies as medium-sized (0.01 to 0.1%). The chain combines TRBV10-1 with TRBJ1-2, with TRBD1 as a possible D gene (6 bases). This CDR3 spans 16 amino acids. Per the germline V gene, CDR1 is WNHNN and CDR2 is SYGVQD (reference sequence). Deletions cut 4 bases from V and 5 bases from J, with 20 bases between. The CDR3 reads CASSAGRGGLKYGYTF. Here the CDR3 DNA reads TGCGCCAGCAGTGCGGGCAGGGGAGGCCTAAAATATGGCTACACCTTC.

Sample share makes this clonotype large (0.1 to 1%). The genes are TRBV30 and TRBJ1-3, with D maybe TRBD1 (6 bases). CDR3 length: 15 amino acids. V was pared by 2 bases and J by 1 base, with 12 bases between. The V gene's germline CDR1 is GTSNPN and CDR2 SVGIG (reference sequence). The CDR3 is CAWSRLGASGNTIYF. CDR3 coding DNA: TGTGCCTGGAGTCGTCTGGGGGCATCTGGAAACACCATATATTTT.

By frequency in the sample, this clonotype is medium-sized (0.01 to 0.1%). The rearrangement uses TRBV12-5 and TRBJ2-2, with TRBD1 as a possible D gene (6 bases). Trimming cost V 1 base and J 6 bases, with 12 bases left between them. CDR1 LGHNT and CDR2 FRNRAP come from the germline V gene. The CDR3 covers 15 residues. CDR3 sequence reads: CASGLAQGAPGELFF. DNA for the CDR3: TGTGCTAGTGGTTTGGCACAGGGTGCCCCCGGGGAGCTGTTTTTT. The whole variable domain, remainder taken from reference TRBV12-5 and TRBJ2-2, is DARVTQTPRHKVTEMGQEVTMRCQPILGHNTVFWYRQTMMQGLELLAYFRNRAPLDDSGMPKDRFSAEMPDATLATLKIQPSEPRDSAVYFCASGLAQGAPGELFFGEGSRLTVL.

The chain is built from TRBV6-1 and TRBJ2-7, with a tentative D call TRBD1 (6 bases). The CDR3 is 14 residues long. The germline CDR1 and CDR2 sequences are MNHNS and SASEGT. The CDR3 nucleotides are TGTGAAAGCAGTGTCCCGGGACAAGTCCACGAGCAGTACTTC. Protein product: CESSVPGQVHEQYF.

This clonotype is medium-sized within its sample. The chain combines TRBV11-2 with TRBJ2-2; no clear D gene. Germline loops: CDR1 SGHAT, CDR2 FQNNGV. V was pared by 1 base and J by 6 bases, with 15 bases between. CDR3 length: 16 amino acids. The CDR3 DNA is TGTGCCAGCAGCTTAGCTTACAGTTTTTGGGCCGGGGAGCTGTTTTTT. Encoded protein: CASSLAYSFWAGELFF. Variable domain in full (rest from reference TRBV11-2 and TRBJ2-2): EAGVAQSPRYKIIEKRQSVAFWCNPISGHATLYWYQQILGQGPKLLIQFQNNGVVDDSQLPKDRFSAERLKGVDSTLKIQPAKLEDSAVYLCASSLAYSFWAGELFFGEGSRLTVL.

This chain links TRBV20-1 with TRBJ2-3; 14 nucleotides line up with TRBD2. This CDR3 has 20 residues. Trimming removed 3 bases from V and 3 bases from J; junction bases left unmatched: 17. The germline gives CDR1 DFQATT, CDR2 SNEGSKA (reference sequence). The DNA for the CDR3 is TGCAGTGCTAGTCCTTGGACTAGCGGGGGGAACCGGGTTTGGACAGATACGCAGTATTTT. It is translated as CSASPWTSGGNRVWTDTQYF.

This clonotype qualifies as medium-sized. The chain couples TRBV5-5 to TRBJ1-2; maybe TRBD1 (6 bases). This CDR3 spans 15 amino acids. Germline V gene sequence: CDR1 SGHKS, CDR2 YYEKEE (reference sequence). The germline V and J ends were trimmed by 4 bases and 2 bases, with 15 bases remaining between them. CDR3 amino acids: CASSLATGSNYGYTF. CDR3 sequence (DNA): TGTGCCAGCAGCCTAGCGACAGGAAGCAACTATGGCTACACCTTC. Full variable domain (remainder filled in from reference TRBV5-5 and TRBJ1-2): DAGVTQSPTHLIKTRGQQVTLRCSPISGHKSVSWYQQVLGQGPQFIFQYYEKEERGRGNFPDRFSARQFPNYSSELNVNALLLGDSALYLCASSLATGSNYGYTFGSGTRLTVV.